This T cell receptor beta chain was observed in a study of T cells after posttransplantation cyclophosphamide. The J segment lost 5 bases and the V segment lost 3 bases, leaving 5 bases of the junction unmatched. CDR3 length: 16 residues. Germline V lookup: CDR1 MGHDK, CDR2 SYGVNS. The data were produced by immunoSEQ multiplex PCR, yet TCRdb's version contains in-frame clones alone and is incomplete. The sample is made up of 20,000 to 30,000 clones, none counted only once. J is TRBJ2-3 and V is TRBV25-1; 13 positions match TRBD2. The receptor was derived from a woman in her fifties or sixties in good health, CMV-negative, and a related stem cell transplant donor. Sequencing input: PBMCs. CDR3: CASSDHTSGGGDTQYF. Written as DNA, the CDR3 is TGTGCCAGCAGTGACCATACTAGCGGGGGGGGAGATACGCAGTATTTT.